Shown below are 22 T cell receptor beta chains from a single sample sequenced in a study of identical twins. TCRdb redid the calling of the 5' RACE reads with MiXCR, one entry per CDR3 protein. This table holds 400,000 to 600,000 distinct CDR3 sequences, 20% to 25% found once. This same sample was also taken into another study, of yellow fever vaccine responses in identical twins.

Sequencing used CD4+ T cells sorted from blood. All receptors derive from a woman aged 18-29 years in good health.

The rearrangement joins TRBV6-1 to TRBJ2-3; D might be TRBD1 (5 bases). The CDR3 is 16 residues long. The germline CDR1 and CDR2 sequences are MNHNS and SASEGT. The V gene lost 6 bases and the J gene lost 0 bases, with 16 bases spanning the gap. The DNA of the CDR3 is TGTGCCAGCAGCCTCCAGCCTTCAGGGAGCACAGATACGCAGTATTTT. Translated: CASSLQPSGSTDTQYF.

The J gene is TRBJ2-2, the V gene TRBV4-2; D not resolved. V lost 4 bases to trimming and J lost 6 bases, with 6 bases between them. Germline lookup yields CDR1 LGHNA and CDR2 YNFKEQ. This CDR3 comprises 12 residues. CDR3 sequence: CASSPIAGELFF. DNA for the CDR3: TGTGCCAGCAGCCCCATAGCCGGGGAGCTGTTTTTT.

This clonotype turned up a few times. This chain connects TRBV7-9 to TRBJ2-7, with D unclear. The V gene's germline CDR1 is SEHNR and CDR2 FQNEAQ (reference sequence). The CDR3 is 13 residues long. Deletions cut 5 bases from V and 2 bases from J, with 10 bases between. The DNA for the CDR3 is TGTGCCAGCAGCGATAGTCACACCTACGAGCAGTACGTC. Translating it yields CASSDSHTYEQYV.

This clonotype was counted a few times. This chain joins TRBV5-1 and TRBJ2-1; no definite D call. CDR1 is SGHRS, CDR2 YFSETQ, per germline. CDR3 length: 16 residues. Deletions cut 1 base from V and 8 bases from J, with 19 bases between. CDR3: CASSLRPPASGDEQFF. The CDR3 coding sequence is TGCGCCAGCAGCTTGAGACCCCCGGCCAGTGGCGATGAGCAGTTCTTC. Full variable domain (rest looked up from reference TRBV5-1 and TRBJ2-1): KAGVTQTPRYLIKTRGQQVTLSCSPISGHRSVSWYQQTPGQGLQFLFEYFSETQRNKGNFPGRFSGRQFSNSRSEMNVSTLELGDSALYLCASSLRPPASGDEQFFGPGTRLTVL.

This rearrangement joins TRBV7-8 to TRBJ2-2; 7 bases align to TRBD2. This CDR3 is built from 15 residues. J gave up 5 bases and V 6 bases, and 9 bases lay outside the gene matches. Germline loops: CDR1 SGHVS, CDR2 FQNEAQ. The chain's CDR3 is CASSLVLAVTGELFF. The CDR3 bases are TGTGCCAGCAGTCTGGTCCTAGCGGTAACCGGGGAGCTGTTTTTT.

This clonotype showed up just a few times. The V call is TRBV28, the J call TRBJ2-3, with TRBD2 matching 14 bases. The CDR3 consists of 19 residues. In germline, CDR1 is MDHEN, CDR2 SYDVKM. With V trimmed by 1 base and J by 2 bases, 8 bases remained unmatched. The CDR3 region has the DNA TGTGCCAGCAGTTTATCTTCGGGACTAGCGGGGGTGTACACAGATACGCAGTATTTT. This sequence encodes CASSLSSGLAGVYTDTQYF.

The chain carries TRBV10-3 and TRBJ2-2, with D unresolved. CDR3 length equals 13 residues. Germline values: CDR1 ENHRY, CDR2 SYGVKD. Trimming removed 0 bases at V and 4 bases at J, with 3 bases between. The CDR3 sequence: CAISESFTGELFF. Here the CDR3 DNA reads TGTGCCATCAGTGAGTCTTTCACCGGGGAGCTGTTTTTT.

J is TRBJ2-2 and V is TRBV5-1, with a possible D match to TRBD2 (6 bases). Per germline, CDR1 SGHRS and CDR2 YFSETQ. CDR3 length equals 14 residues. V gave up 2 bases and J gave up 4 bases, with 9 bases separating them. Here the CDR3 reads CASSFGGITGELFF. The CDR3, as DNA: TGCGCCAGCAGCTTTGGAGGGATCACCGGGGAGCTGTTTTTT. The whole variable domain, remainder taken from reference TRBV5-1 and TRBJ2-2, is KAGVTQTPRYLIKTRGQQVTLSCSPISGHRSVSWYQQTPGQGLQFLFEYFSETQRNKGNFPGRFSGRQFSNSRSEMNVSTLELGDSALYLCASSFGGITGELFFGEGSRLTVL.

This clonotype was picked up a small number of times. The V gene is TRBV5-5, the J gene TRBJ2-7, with D hard to call. The germline CDR1 and CDR2 sequences are SGHKS and YYEKEE (reference sequence). The CDR3 sequence is 15 residues long. V lost 0 bases to trimming and J lost 2 bases, with 12 bases between them. The chain's CDR3 is CASSLASQVPYEQYF. Here the CDR3 DNA reads TGTGCCAGCAGCTTGGCTTCGCAAGTTCCCTACGAGCAGTACTTC.

V gene TRBV20-1 combines with J gene TRBJ2-7; D could derive from TRBD1 or TRBD2 (6 bases each). The CDR3 runs to 15 residues. V lost 3 bases to trimming and J lost 1 base, with 16 bases between them. Germline V CDR1 and CDR2: DFQATT, SNEGSKA (reference sequence). The CDR3 protein is CSARGGPRVSYEQYF. In DNA, the CDR3 is TGCAGTGCTAGGGGGGGCCCTCGCGTATCCTACGAGCAGTACTTC.

This clonotype was detected a few times. The chain has TRBV29-1 and TRBJ2-2; 10 positions agree with TRBD2. Trimming took 4 bases from V and 1 from J; bases not matched to a gene: 3. Germline CDR1 is SQVTM and CDR2 is ANQGSEA. The CDR3 extends over 15 amino acids. The CDR3 DNA reads TGCAGCGTTGTGCGGACTAGCGGGAACACCGGGGAGCTGTTTTTT. Protein: CSVVRTSGNTGELFF.

The chain employs TRBV5-1 and TRBJ2-7; maybe TRBD2 (6 bases). Germline values: CDR1 SGHRS, CDR2 YFSETQ. V lost 4 bases, J lost 2 bases, and 13 bases lay in between. This CDR3 region has 14 residues. The CDR3 coding sequence is TGCGCCAGCAGCGCATCGGGGGTAACCTACGAGCAGTACTTC. It translates to CASSASGVTYEQYF.

This clonotype was recorded a few times. The rearrangement joins TRBV4-1 to TRBJ2-3; no clear D. V was shortened by 5 bases and J by 1 base, with 13 bases between the two germline ends. Germline loops: CDR1 MGHRA, CDR2 YSYEKL. The CDR3 sequence is 15 residues long. The CDR3 is CASSANPPGTDTQYF. CDR3 coding DNA: TGCGCCAGCAGCGCCAACCCCCCAGGCACAGATACGCAGTATTTT.

The chain joins TRBV12-3 or TRBV12-4 to TRBJ1-2; possibly TRBD1 for D (6 bases). V shed 9 bases and J shed 4 bases, with 18 bases lying between them. The CDR3 totals 14 residues. This CDR3 is CASFEGGRGYGYTF. The DNA for the CDR3 is TGTGCCAGTTTCGAGGGGGGCCGGGGCTATGGCTACACCTTC.

The V call is TRBV12-3 or TRBV12-4, the J call TRBJ2-1; 10 nucleotides line up with TRBD2. V trimming: 4 bases; J trimming: 9 bases; junction bases outside the gene matches: 3. The CDR3 is made up of 13 amino acids. The chain's CDR3 is CASSSLAGSEQFF. DNA of the CDR3: TGTGCCAGCAGTTCACTAGCGGGAAGTGAGCAGTTCTTC.

CDR3 DNA sequence: TGCGCCAGCAGCCTTTCGACGGGACTAGCGGCGCCCGGGGAGCTGTTTTTT. This codes for CASSLSTGLAAPGELFF. The chain uses TRBV4-1 and TRBJ2-2, with 11 nucleotides matching TRBD2. In germline, CDR1 is MGHRA, CDR2 YSYEKL. Unmatched junction bases numbered 10, after V lost 4 bases and J lost 6 bases. This CDR3 contains 17 residues.

The genes are TRBV7-9 and TRBJ1-4, with 8 nucleotides matching TRBD1. This CDR3 contains 16 residues. Germline-derived CDR1 and CDR2 are SEHNR and FQNEAQ (reference sequence). After removal of 4 bases from V and 2 bases from J, the junction contained 6 bases not matched to a gene. CDR3 in DNA: TGTGCCAGCAGCTCTGGACAGGGATGGACTAATGAAAAACTGTTTTTT. Its protein is CASSSGQGWTNEKLFF.

Only a few counts were recorded for this clonotype. This chain uses TRBV28 with TRBJ2-5; TRBD1 might be the D (5 bases). This CDR3 has 12 residues. The V and J ends lost 6 bases and 5 bases respectively, with 10 bases between them. Per the germline V gene, CDR1 is MDHEN and CDR2 is SYDVKM. The CDR3 region is CASRGERETQYF. DNA for the CDR3: TGTGCCAGCAGAGGGGAAAGGGAGACCCAGTACTTC.

The chain couples TRBV10-3 to TRBJ2-7; no reliable D call. Trimming took off 10 bases at V and 2 bases at J, with 12 bases between the two ends. This CDR3 has 12 residues. The germline V gene has CDR1 ENHRY and CDR2 SYGVKD. CDR3 DNA: TGTGCCACACGTAACGCCCCCTACGAGCAGTACGTC. It specifies CATRNAPYEQYV.

This clonotype was detected once. CDR3 protein: CASSRTSGEGLGETQYF. Here the CDR3 DNA reads TGTGCCAGCAGCCGAACTAGCGGGGAGGGCCTTGGGGAGACCCAGTACTTC. The gene calls are TRBV3-1 and TRBJ2-5; TRBD2 aligns across 10 bases. Trimming at V came to 4 bases and at J to 5 bases, leaving 13 bases not matched to a gene. Germline CDR1 reads LGHDT; CDR2 reads YNNKEL (reference sequence). The CDR3 contains 17 residues.

J is TRBJ1-1 and V is TRBV6-2 or TRBV6-3; TRBD1 matches 10 bases. This CDR3 is built from 15 residues. The V gene's germline CDR1 is MNHEY and CDR2 SVGEGT. V trimming: 2 bases; J trimming: 3 bases; junction bases outside the gene matches: 3. CDR3 region: CASSYQTGGYTEAFF. In DNA form, the CDR3 reads TGTGCCAGCAGTTACCAGACAGGGGGCTACACTGAAGCTTTCTTT.

This clonotype came up a few times. V usage is TRBV28 and J usage is TRBJ2-5; 10 nucleotides agree with TRBD2. The CDR3 extends over 19 amino acids. The ends lost 6 bases at V and 3 bases at J; junction bases unmatched: 19. Germline V gene data show CDR1 as MDHEN and CDR2 as SYDVKM. CDR3 nucleotide sequence: TGTGCCAGCAGCTTGGGCAGTCGGACTGGACTAGCGGAGGAAGAGACCCAGTACTTC. It is translated as CASSLGSRTGLAEEETQYF.